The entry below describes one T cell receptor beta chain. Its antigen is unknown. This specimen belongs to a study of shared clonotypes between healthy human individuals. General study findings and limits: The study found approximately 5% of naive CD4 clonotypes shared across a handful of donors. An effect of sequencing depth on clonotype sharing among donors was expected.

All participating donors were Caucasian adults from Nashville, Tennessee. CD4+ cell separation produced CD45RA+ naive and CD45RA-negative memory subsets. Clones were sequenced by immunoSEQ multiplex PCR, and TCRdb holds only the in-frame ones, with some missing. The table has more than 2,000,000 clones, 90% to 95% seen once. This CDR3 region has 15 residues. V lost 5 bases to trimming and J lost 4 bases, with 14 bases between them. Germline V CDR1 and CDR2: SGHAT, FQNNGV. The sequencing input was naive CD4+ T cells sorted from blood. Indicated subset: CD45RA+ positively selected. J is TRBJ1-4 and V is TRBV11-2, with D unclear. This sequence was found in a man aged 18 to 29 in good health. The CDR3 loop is CASSRSGRLNEKLFF. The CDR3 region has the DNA TGTGCCAGCAGCCGTTCGGGTAGGCTTAATGAAAAACTGTTTTTT.